The rows below give T cell receptor beta chains drawn from one sample of a study of T cell repertoires in cytomegalovirus infection. These receptors have no identified antigens. TCRdb re-called the reads with MiXCR, one entry per CDR3 protein. The data hold around 770,000 distinct CDR3 sequences, with around 29% observed a single time. Sequenced material: cultured CD8+ T cells from PBMCs, taken from culture after CMV antigen stimulation. Every receptor here comes from a human donor in good health (CMV status not recorded). Some clones in this sample may be carry-over from other donors' samples. CDR3s include the opening cysteine and the closing phenylalanine or tryptophan. A D gene is named only where the DNA matches it firmly. Size tells how often a clone was seen (once, few, many) or the class of an expanded clone, and some rows leave it out.

J: TRBJ1-2
V: TRBV12-3/TRBV12-4
size: few
D: TRBD1
DNA: TGTGCCAGCAGTGAGACCCGGACAGGGCGGATCTATGGCTACACCTTC
CDR3: CASSETRTGRIYGYTF

J: TRBJ2-1
V: TRBV6-2/TRBV6-3
size: few
D: .
DNA: TGTGCCAGCAGTTACTACCGCTACAATGAGCAGTTCTTC
CDR3: CASSYYRYNEQFF

J: TRBJ2-1
V: TRBV7-3
size: .
D: TRBD1
DNA: TGTGCCAGCAGCTTACGTCCCGGACCGGGACAGGGGGCCGATGAGCAGTTCTTC
CDR3: CASSLRPGPGQGADEQFF

J: TRBJ1-4
V: TRBV19
size: few
D: .
DNA: TGTGCCAGTAGTATCCCGGCAGGGGAGGATGAAAAACTGTTTTTT
CDR3: CASSIPAGEDEKLFF

J: TRBJ1-1
V: TRBV9
size: .
D: .
DNA: TGTGCCAGCAGCCCATCGGACTCAGGCACTGAAGCTTTCTTT
CDR3: CASSPSDSGTEAFF

J: TRBJ2-5
V: TRBV13
size: few
D: TRBD2
DNA: TGTGCCAGCAGCCATCGGGGGGGCGGGGAGACCCAGTACTTC
CDR3: CASSHRGGGETQYF

J: TRBJ2-3
V: TRBV6-1
size: .
D: .
DNA: TGTGCCAGCAGTGAAAGGTTTCAGTCCGGGGGATCAGATACGCAGTATTTT
CDR3: CASSERFQSGGSDTQYF

J: TRBJ1-4
V: TRBV28
size: .
D: TRBD1
DNA: TGTGCCAGCAGTTTAGAGGCAGGGGGAGCTGAAAAACTGTTTTTT
CDR3: CASSLEAGGAEKLFF

J: TRBJ2-1
V: TRBV4-1
size: .
D: .
DNA: TGCGCCAGCAGCCAAGCGGGGCTAGACAATGAGCAGTTCTTC
CDR3: CASSQAGLDNEQFF

J: TRBJ1-4
V: TRBV6-2/TRBV6-3
size: .
D: .
DNA: TGTGCCAGCAGCCCCGAAGCCTATGTCGCAACTAATGAAAAACTGTTTTTT
CDR3: CASSPEAYVATNEKLFF

J: TRBJ2-3
V: TRBV27
size: few
D: .
DNA: TGTGCCAGCAGTCCCTCCACGGAAACGCAGTATTTT
CDR3: CASSPSTETQYF

J: TRBJ1-1
V: TRBV6-6
size: .
D: TRBD1
DNA: TGTGCCAGCAGTTACTCGTATTCTAGGACAGGGGCCCTGAACACTGAAGCTTTCTTT
CDR3: CASSYSYSRTGALNTEAFF

J: TRBJ2-1
V: TRBV29-1
size: .
D: .
DNA: TGCAGCGTTGATCATAGGGTCAACTCTCGGGAGCAGTTCTTC
CDR3: CSVDHRVNSREQFF

J: TRBJ2-3
V: TRBV6-1
size: .
D: TRBD2
DNA: TGTGCCAGCAGTTGGGGACTAGCGGGGGGGCCGGGGGATACGCAGTATTTT
CDR3: CASSWGLAGGPGDTQYF

J: TRBJ1-1
V: TRBV7-9
size: .
D: TRBD1
DNA: TGTGCCAGCAGTTCTGGACAGGGAGTTCTAACTGAAGCTTTCTTT
CDR3: CASSSGQGVLTEAFF

J: TRBJ2-1
V: TRBV7-8
size: few
D: .
DNA: TGTGCCAGCAGCGCCAGTCTAGGTCATGAGCAGTTCTTC
CDR3: CASSASLGHEQFF

J: TRBJ2-1
V: TRBV12-3/TRBV12-4
size: few
D: TRBD2
DNA: TGTGCCAGCAGGGGGACTAGCGGGGGAGACAATGAGCAGTTCTTC
CDR3: CASRGTSGGDNEQFF

J: TRBJ2-7
V: TRBV7-9
size: many
D: TRBD1
DNA: TGTGCCAGCAGCGGCCCAGGGGACAGGTACCCCCTCGAGCAGTACTTC
CDR3: CASSGPGDRYPLEQYF

J: TRBJ1-1
V: TRBV7-3
size: .
D: .
DNA: TGTGCCAGCAGCTGGGGGACAAAAAAGAACACTGAAGCTTTCTTT
CDR3: CASSWGTKKNTEAFF

J: TRBJ1-3
V: TRBV11-2
size: .
D: .
DNA: TGTGCCAGCAGCCCTTATCTCCAATACTCTGGAAACACCATATATTTT
CDR3: CASSPYLQYSGNTIYF

J: TRBJ2-1
V: TRBV2
size: .
D: .
DNA: TGTGCCAGCAGTGCAGTGGCGAATGAGCAGTTCTTC
CDR3: CASSAVANEQFF

J: TRBJ2-7
V: TRBV27
size: .
D: TRBD1
DNA: TGTGCCAGCAGCAACACAGGGGGCCCATTTGGAGAGCAGTACTTC
CDR3: CASSNTGGPFGEQYF

J: TRBJ2-3
V: TRBV4-3
size: once
D: TRBD2
DNA: TGCGCCAGCAGCCAAGAAATTCCCGGGACTAGCGGGGGGGCCGGCACAGATACGCAGTATTTT
CDR3: CASSQEIPGTSGGAGTDTQYF

J: TRBJ1-5
V: TRBV18
size: once
D: .
DNA: TGTGCCAGCTCACCACGGGGGATCGAGACTAGCAATCAGCCCCAGCATTTT
CDR3: CASSPRGIETSNQPQHF

J: TRBJ2-2
V: TRBV6-2/TRBV6-3
size: .
D: TRBD2
DNA: TGTGCCAGCAGTTACATTAGCGGGGGGTCGAACACCGGGGAGCTGTTTTTT
CDR3: CASSYISGGSNTGELFF